The 32 T cell receptor beta chains listed next were all sequenced from one sample in a study of CD8+ T cells in alopecia areata (dated 2018 in TCRdb). Libraries were built with the immunoSEQ multiplex PCR assay. To provide template for TCR sequencing, every sample had RNA extracted and reverse transcribed into cDNA. TCRdb mirrors the immuneACCESS table, restricted to in-frame sequences. Some clones are absent from its copies; in checked studies, under half trace to an unresolved V gene, and the reason for the others is unknown. For this sample there are just over 150,000 clones; roughly 65% appear just once. Jointly, the top ten make up 0.91% of the sample. The time point label here, explained by the study, means: less than five weeks on oral tofacitinib. The treatment or condition label of this sample denotes: oral pan-JAK inhibitor, 5-10 mg twice daily. This specimen was CD4+ T cells sorted from blood, taken at week 4, from a patient treated with tofacitinib. The receptors here all came from a human donor with alopecia areata.

The chain joins TRBV29-1 to TRBJ2-2; 9 nucleotides match TRBD2. CDR1 and CDR2 (germline): SQVTM, ANQGSEA. J lost 8 bases, V lost 4 bases, and 14 bases had no gene match. This CDR3 is 16 amino acids long. This CDR3 is CSVVLLAGPRGGELFF. The CDR3 DNA reads as TGCAGCGTTGTTCTGCTAGCGGGACCTCGTGGGGGGGAGCTGTTTTTT.

The V call is TRBV11-2, the J call TRBJ2-6; D is undetermined. CDR1 and CDR2 from the germline V gene are SGHAT and FQNNGV. The CDR3 is 15 amino acids. The V and J ends lost 1 base and 0 bases respectively, with 4 bases between them. The CDR3 sequence is CASSLGFSGANVLTF. The CDR3 nucleotides are TGTGCCAGCAGCTTAGGGTTCTCTGGGGCCAACGTCCTGACTTTC.

The rearrangement uses TRBV7-2 and TRBJ1-1; D uncertain. CDR1 is SGHTA and CDR2 is FQGNSA in the germline V gene. CDR3 length equals 14 residues. V gave up 5 bases and J gave up 4 bases, with 14 bases separating them. The DNA of the CDR3 is TGTGCCAGCAGCCCAGGAACGGGGATCACTGAAGCTTTCTTT. Protein: CASSPGTGITEAFF.

V is TRBV7-2 and J is TRBJ1-2; no clear D gene. CDR3 length: 13 amino acids. Trimming stripped 1 base from V and 7 bases from J, with 10 bases between. Germline assignment: CDR1 SGHTA and CDR2 FQGNSA. DNA for the CDR3: TGTGCCAGCAGCTTAGTTCGGTCCCCTGGCTACACCTTC. Its translation is CASSLVRSPGYTF. The whole variable domain, remainder taken from reference TRBV7-2 and TRBJ1-2, is GAGVSQSPSNKVTEKGKDVELRCDPISGHTALYWYRQSLGQGLEFLIYFQGNSAPDKSGLPSDRFSAERTGGSVSTLTIQRTQQEDSAVYLCASSLVRSPGYTFGSGTRLTVV.

The rearrangement joins TRBV2 to TRBJ2-5; D remains unclear. Trimming took off 6 bases at V and 4 bases at J, with 12 bases between the two ends. The CDR3 has 13 residues. Looked up from germline, CDR1 is SNHLY and CDR2 is FYNNEI. The CDR3 DNA reads as TGTGCCAGCAGCCGGCCCAGGAGAGAGACCCAGTACTTC. Its translation: CASSRPRRETQYF.

The chain combines TRBV29-1 with TRBJ2-7; maybe TRBD2 (5 bases). Deletions cut 5 bases from V and 2 bases from J, with 7 bases between. This CDR3 has 11 residues. CDR1 and CDR2 (germline): SQVTM, ANQGSEA. CDR3 bases: TGCAGCGTTCTAGCTCCCTACGAGCAGTACTTC. It is translated as CSVLAPYEQYF.

The chain is built from TRBV29-1 and TRBJ2-5, with D perhaps matching TRBD2 (6 bases). In germline, CDR1 is SQVTM, CDR2 ANQGSEA. The length of the CDR3 is 11 residues. The CDR3 reads CREKGGETQYF. Written as DNA, the CDR3 is TGCAGAGAAAAGGGAGGCGAGACCCAGTACTTC.

The chain combines TRBV29-1 with TRBJ2-1; 8 bases are a match to TRBD2. CDR3 size: 14 residues. The ends lost 4 bases at V and 9 bases at J; junction bases unmatched: 11. Germline V gene data show CDR1 as SQVTM and CDR2 as ANQGSEA. CDR3 in DNA: TGCAGCGTTGGGGCTAGCGGGTCCCGTAGTGAGCAGTTCTTC. Encoded protein: CSVGASGSRSEQFF.

This rearrangement joins TRBV5-1 to TRBJ1-1; possible D gene TRBD1, 5 bases. The CDR3 length is 15 residues. Germline CDR1 and CDR2: SGHRS and YFSETQ. V was clipped by 2 bases and J by 4 bases, with 15 bases between them. CDR3 bases: TGCGCCAGCAGCTTCGCATCTAGCGGGGCCACTGAAGCTTTCTTT. Protein sequence: CASSFASSGATEAFF.

This clone was counted between two and nine times. The chain combines TRBV4-1 with TRBJ2-7; 9 nucleotides line up with TRBD1. The CDR3 has 15 amino acids. Germline lookup yields CDR1 MGHRA and CDR2 YSYEKL. Trimming removed 4 bases from V and 5 bases from J; junction bases left unmatched: 9. The CDR3 DNA sequence: TGCGCCAGCAGCCCCACCGGGACAGGGTTGCACGAGCAGTACTTC. Its translation: CASSPTGTGLHEQYF.

CDR3 in amino acids: CASSFWTGETQYF. The CDR3 region has the DNA TGTGCCAGCAGCTTCTGGACAGGGGAGACCCAGTACTTC. V and J are TRBV11-2 and TRBJ2-5, with 8 bases aligning to TRBD1. There are 13 residues in the CDR3. The germline CDR1 and CDR2 sequences are SGHAT and FQNNGV. Trimming cost V 3 bases and J 5 bases; bases outside gene matches: 2.

The CDR3 sequence is CSVGGLDSASGANVLTF. The CDR3 bases are TGCAGCGTTGGCGGGCTGGACAGCGCCTCTGGGGCCAACGTCCTGACTTTC. V gene TRBV29-1 combines with J gene TRBJ2-6; perhaps TRBD1 as D (6 bases). The V and J ends lost 4 bases and 0 bases respectively, with 16 bases between them. The CDR3 runs 17 residues. The germline CDR1 and CDR2 sequences are SQVTM and ANQGSEA. Complete variable domain (other parts from reference TRBV29-1 and TRBJ2-6): SAVISQKPSRDICQRGTSLTIQCQVDSQVTMMFWYRQQPGQSLTLIATANQGSEATYESGFVIDKFPISRPNLTFSTLTVSNMSPEDSSIYLCSVGGLDSASGANVLTFGAGSRLTVL.

The J gene is TRBJ2-7, the V gene TRBV9; D may be TRBD2 (6 bases). V lost 0 bases, J lost 3 bases, and 13 bases lay in between. There are 15 residues in the CDR3. Germline assignment: CDR1 SGDLS and CDR2 YYNGEE. The CDR3 DNA sequence: TGTGCCAGCAGCGTAGATTGGTCCGGGAGCTACGAGCAGTACTTC. It yields the protein CASSVDWSGSYEQYF. Variable domain in full (rest from reference TRBV9 and TRBJ2-7): DSGVTQTPKHLITATGQRVTLRCSPRSGDLSVYWYQQSLDQGLQFLIQYYNGEERAKGNILERFSAQQFPDLHSELNLSSLELGDSALYFCASSVDWSGSYEQYFGPGTRLTVT.

Written as DNA, the CDR3 is TGTGCCAGCAGCCGGGACAGATTCTACGAGCAGTACTTC. This codes for CASSRDRFYEQYF. The gene calls are TRBV5-4 and TRBJ2-7; TRBD1 agrees at 7 bases. The V and J ends lost 4 bases and 3 bases, in that order; junction bases with no gene match: 4. CDR3 length: 13 residues. Germline assignment: CDR1 SGHNT and CDR2 YYREEE (reference sequence).

The chain links TRBV5-6 to TRBJ1-1; the D gene is possibly TRBD1 (5 bases). The CDR3 is 15 amino acids. Trimming left V 4 bases short and J 4 bases short, with 17 bases between. Germline V gene lookup returns CDR1 SGHDT and CDR2 YYEEEE. The CDR3 loop reads CASSEVRRDRTEAFF. The CDR3 DNA reads TGTGCCAGCAGCGAAGTACGCAGGGATCGCACTGAAGCTTTCTTT.

The genes are TRBV7-6 and TRBJ2-7; D possibly corresponds to TRBD2 (5 bases). This CDR3 has 13 amino acids. Germline CDR1 reads SGHVS; CDR2 reads FNYEAQ. V was pared by 5 bases and J by 3 bases, with 11 bases between. CDR3 bases: TGTGCCAGCAGCGCACGAGGACTCTACGAGCAGTACTTC. It codes for CASSARGLYEQYF.

The chain has TRBV30 and TRBJ1-2; D unresolved. The CDR3 has 14 amino acids. V shed 0 bases and J shed 2 bases, with 10 bases lying between them. Germline lookup yields CDR1 GTSNPN and CDR2 SVGIG (reference sequence). The CDR3 DNA reads TGTGCCTGGAGTGTGGAGGGAGCGAACTATGGCTACACCTTC. As protein: CAWSVEGANYGYTF.

This chain links TRBV5-1 with TRBJ2-7; tentatively, D is TRBD1 (5 bases). The germline gives CDR1 SGHRS, CDR2 YFSETQ. CDR3 length equals 14 residues. Between the trimmed V and J ends, which lost 0 bases and 4 bases, there was a span of 11 bases. Here the CDR3 DNA reads TGCGCCAGCAGCTTGGAGGGCAGGGTTTACGAGCAGTACTTC. Translating gives CASSLEGRVYEQYF.

This chain connects TRBV25-1 to TRBJ1-1; D not certain. Germline values: CDR1 MGHDK, CDR2 SYGVNS. The CDR3 runs 11 residues. The V and J ends lost 6 bases and 4 bases respectively, with 6 bases between them. In nucleotides, the CDR3 is TGTGCCAGCAGAGCTGCCACTGAAGCTTTCTTT. Protein sequence: CASRAATEAFF.

The chain uses TRBV7-2 and TRBJ2-1; no clear D gene. The length of the CDR3 is 16 residues. V was trimmed by 0 bases and J by 0 bases, leaving 9 bases between them. Germline values: CDR1 SGHTA, CDR2 FQGNSA. The CDR3 region has the DNA TGTGCCAGCAGCTTAGCGGTAACTCACTCCTACAATGAGCAGTTCTTC. Translation gives CASSLAVTHSYNEQFF.

The chain employs TRBV4-3 and TRBJ1-2; D call uncertain. There are 16 residues in the CDR3. V was pared by 1 base and J by 5 bases, with 17 bases between. The V gene's germline CDR1 is LGHNA and CDR2 YSLEER. The CDR3, as DNA: TGCGCCAGCAGCCAAGGGAATATCCTATCCGCATATGGCTACACCTTC. Residues: CASSQGNILSAYGYTF.

This clone was seen a single time. The chain employs TRBV7-9 and TRBJ2-2; D might be TRBD1 or TRBD2, each matching 5 bases. The V gene lost 4 bases and the J gene lost 7 bases, with 13 bases spanning the gap. From germline, CDR1 is SEHNR and CDR2 FQNEAQ (reference sequence). The CDR3 is made up of 14 amino acids. CDR3 sequence: CASSSWDDHGELFF. The CDR3 DNA reads TGTGCCAGCAGCTCGTGGGACGATCACGGGGAGCTGTTTTTT.

Regarding this clone: The sample has other DNA sequences that encode this CDR3 too. The rearrangement links TRBV29-1 to TRBJ2-3; no definite D call. Per the germline V gene, CDR1 is SQVTM and CDR2 is ANQGSEA. Between the trimmed V and J ends, which lost 4 bases and 4 bases, there was a span of 3 bases. This CDR3 region has 10 residues. The CDR3 region is CSVVADTQYF. The CDR3, as DNA: TGCAGCGTTGTGGCAGATACGCAGTATTTT.

This rearrangement joins TRBV5-1 to TRBJ2-3; D assignment may be TRBD1 or TRBD2 (5 bases each). Per the germline V gene, CDR1 is SGHRS and CDR2 is YFSETQ. V was shortened by 1 base and J by 4 bases, with 16 bases between the two germline ends. The CDR3 is 16 residues long. CDR3 amino acids: CASSLSDSGRADTQYF. In DNA form, the CDR3 reads TGCGCCAGCAGCTTGAGTGACAGCGGACGGGCAGATACGCAGTATTTT.

This sequence joins TRBV29-1 and TRBJ1-1, with TRBD1 matching over 7 bases. Germline V gene lookup returns CDR1 SQVTM and CDR2 ANQGSEA. The V gene end was trimmed by 3 bases and the J gene end by 3 bases; junction bases not matched to a gene: 7. This CDR3 has 14 residues. CDR3 sequence (DNA): TGCAGCGTTGATATCGGGACAGTTGACACTGAAGCTTTCTTT. It translates to CSVDIGTVDTEAFF. Complete variable domain (other parts from reference TRBV29-1 and TRBJ1-1): SAVISQKPSRDICQRGTSLTIQCQVDSQVTMMFWYRQQPGQSLTLIATANQGSEATYESGFVIDKFPISRPNLTFSTLTVSNMSPEDSSIYLCSVDIGTVDTEAFFGQGTRLTVV.

Notes on this clone: Within the sample, other DNA sequences also encode this same CDR3. The chain is built from TRBV30 and TRBJ2-1; 10 bases match TRBD2. V lost 4 bases, J lost 0 bases, and 0 bases stayed unmatched. The germline CDR1 and CDR2 sequences are GTSNPN and SVGIG (reference sequence). The length of the CDR3 is 14 residues. The DNA of the CDR3 is TGTGCCTGGAAGCGGGGGGGCTCCTACAATGAGCAGTTCTTC. It yields the protein CAWKRGGSYNEQFF.

The rearrangement uses TRBV2 and TRBJ1-6; 9 nucleotides match TRBD1. V shed 6 bases and J 5 bases; nucleotides not matched to a gene: 2. Looked up from germline, CDR1 is SNHLY and CDR2 is FYNNEI. The CDR3 runs 14 residues. The CDR3 here is CASSWTGDNSPLHF. The CDR3 DNA follows: TGTGCCAGCAGCTGGACAGGGGATAATTCACCCCTCCACTTT. Drawing the rest from reference TRBV2 and TRBJ1-6, the complete variable domain is EPEVTQTPSHQVTQMGQEVILRCVPISNHLYFYWYRQILGQKVEFLVSFYNNEISEKSEIFDDQFSVERPDGSNFTLKIRSTKLEDSAMYFCASSWTGDNSPLHFGNGTRLTVT.

V usage is TRBV15 and J usage is TRBJ2-7, with a possible D match to TRBD2 (5 bases). V lost 6 bases and J 7 bases, leaving 10 bases between the germline ends. The germline V gene encodes CDR1 LNHNV and CDR2 YYDKDF (reference sequence). The CDR3 sequence is 11 residues long. CDR3 DNA: TGTGCCACCAGAGAGGGCCTGGAGCAGTACTTC. Protein product: CATREGLEQYF. Together with reference TRBV15 and TRBJ2-7, the CDR3 gives the full variable domain: DAMVIQNPRYQVTQFGKPVTLSCSQTLNHNVMYWYQQKSSQAPKLLFHYYDKDFNNEADTPDNFQSRRPNTSFCFLDIRSPGLGDTAMYLCATREGLEQYFGPGTRLTVT.

The chain employs TRBV30 and TRBJ2-7; D is undetermined. This CDR3 spans 11 amino acids. The V gene lost 1 base and the J gene lost 4 bases, with 5 bases spanning the gap. Per germline, CDR1 GTSNPN and CDR2 SVGIG (reference sequence). The CDR3 DNA sequence: TGTGCCTGGAGTGAGGCTTACGAGCAGTACTTC. Translating it yields CAWSEAYEQYF.

The chain recombines TRBV7-3 with TRBJ2-3; 10 bases fit TRBD2. Germline CDR1 is SGHTA and CDR2 is FQGTGA. The CDR3 has 16 residues. V shed 5 bases and J 6 bases; nucleotides not matched to a gene: 11. The CDR3 loop reads CASSPLAGEARDTQYF. The CDR3 DNA reads TGTGCCAGCAGCCCTCTAGCGGGGGAGGCTAGGGATACGCAGTATTTT.

V usage is TRBV27 and J usage is TRBJ1-6; 7 nucleotides line up with TRBD1. V gave up 5 bases and J gave up 2 bases; unmatched junction bases: 6. Germline values: CDR1 MNHEY, CDR2 SMNVEV (reference sequence). The CDR3 is made up of 16 amino acids. CDR3 region: CASSVDRATYNSPLHF. As DNA, the CDR3 is TGTGCCAGCAGTGTCGACAGGGCCACCTATAATTCACCCCTCCACTTT.

This chain uses TRBV9 with TRBJ2-6; D perhaps matches TRBD2 (5 bases). CDR1 is SGDLS and CDR2 is YYNGEE in the germline V gene. Trimming took 9 bases from V and 0 from J, leaving 13 bases between them. This CDR3 comprises 15 residues. CDR3 sequence: CATRHGNSGANVLTF. CDR3 DNA sequence: TGTGCCACAAGACACGGGAACTCTGGGGCCAACGTCCTGACTTTC.